These 7 T cell receptor beta chains were all obtained from the same sample, sequenced in a study of T cell responses to AZD1222 COVID-19 vaccine (dated by TCRdb to about 2021). The library relied on the immunoSEQ multiplex PCR assay. TCRdb provides this immuneACCESS table in a form limited to in-frame rearrangements. Some clones are lacking; in checked studies, under half of them reflect an unresolved V gene, and why the rest are absent is not known. The sample table holds more than 100,000 clones, of which roughly 85% were seen once. The ten largest clones take up more than 7.5% of the sample. Reading the label with the study, this specimen's time point is: about 28 days (+/-7) after the second vaccine dose. The treatment or condition label of this sample denotes: meningococcal conjugate vaccine given as trial control. The sample here was peripheral blood, taken 28 days after the second dose of the MenACWY control vaccine. Source of these receptors: an adult who received the MenACWY meningococcal vaccine as a control.

The V call is TRBV5-1, the J call TRBJ1-5, with D unclear. The CDR3 totals 14 residues. The germline gives CDR1 SGHRS, CDR2 YFSETQ. The V end was cut by 3 bases, the J end by 2 bases, with 9 bases between. CDR3: CASSSEGGNQPQHF. CDR3 nucleotides: TGCGCCAGCAGCTCAGAGGGTGGCAATCAGCCCCAGCATTTT.

V usage is TRBV5-5 and J usage is TRBJ1-2, with 7 positions matching TRBD1. CDR1 SGHKS and CDR2 YYEKEE come from the germline V gene (reference sequence). With 4 bases clipped from V and 4 bases from J, the junction kept 16 bases outside the gene matches. This CDR3 contains 17 residues. CDR3 sequence reads: CASSSAGQTILGYGYTF. In DNA, the CDR3 is TGTGCCAGCAGCAGCGCGGGACAGACTATACTAGGCTATGGCTACACCTTC.

The chain has TRBV5-4 and TRBJ1-2; maybe TRBD1 (6 bases). Trimming took 4 bases from V and 0 from J, leaving 19 bases between them. From germline, CDR1 is SGHNT and CDR2 YYREEE (reference sequence). The CDR3 is made up of 17 amino acids. The CDR3 sequence is CASSPRGGRISNYGYTF. Written as DNA, the CDR3 is TGTGCCAGCAGCCCCCGAGGGGGAAGGATCTCTAACTATGGCTACACCTTC.

The V and J genes are TRBV7-2 and TRBJ1-2; D gene unclear. The length of the CDR3 is 13 residues. CDR1 and CDR2 (germline): SGHTA, FQGNSA. The V end lost 1 base, the J end lost 6 bases, and 9 bases lay between the germline ends. CDR3 in amino acids: CASSLDGFDGYTF. The CDR3, as DNA: TGTGCCAGCAGCTTAGACGGATTTGATGGCTACACCTTC.

This chain connects TRBV11-3 to TRBJ2-2; D is ambiguous. Germline-derived CDR1 and CDR2 are SGHNT and YENEEA. The V gene lost 6 bases and the J gene lost 5 bases, with 16 bases spanning the gap. The CDR3 extends over 15 amino acids. CDR3 loop: CASRYLVSGTGELFF. As DNA, the CDR3 is TGTGCCAGCAGGTATCTGGTCTCGGGTACCGGGGAGCTGTTTTTT.

CDR3 nucleotide sequence: TGTGCCAGCAGCTTGGACCGGACAGGGGACGGAAACACCATATATTTT. This gives the protein CASSLDRTGDGNTIYF. The chain combines TRBV5-4 with TRBJ1-3, with TRBD1 matching 9 bases. V lost 0 bases, J lost 4 bases, and 5 bases stayed unmatched. CDR1 SGHNT and CDR2 YYREEE come from the germline V gene (reference sequence). The CDR3 length is 16 residues.

The rearrangement joins TRBV19 to TRBJ2-3, with D unresolved. Germline loops: CDR1 LNHDA, CDR2 SQIVND (reference sequence). CDR3 length: 13 residues. The V end lost 3 bases, the J end lost 7 bases, and 11 bases lay between the germline ends. CDR3 sequence (DNA): TGTGCCAGTAGTATTCCTCTCGGCTATACGCAGTATTTT. The encoded protein is CASSIPLGYTQYF.